Shown below are 24 T cell receptor beta chains from a single sample sequenced in a study of CD8+ T cells in alopecia areata. As the sequencing template, cDNA was produced by extracting RNA and reverse transcribing it. Assay used: immunoSEQ multiplex PCR; TCRdb lists only in-frame clones, some missing. The sample consists of some 96,000 clones, approximately 66% of them appearing once. The sample's treatment: oral pan-JAK inhibitor, 5-10 mg twice daily. The sequencing here drew on CD8+ T cells sorted from blood, taken at week 4, from a patient treated with tofacitinib. The source is a human donor with alopecia areata.

The chain carries TRBV5-1 and TRBJ2-1; 10 bases map to TRBD1. Germline V gene lookup returns CDR1 SGHRS and CDR2 YFSETQ. V lost 1 base and J lost 4; bases outside the gene matches: 5. The CDR3 contains 16 residues. The CDR3 DNA is TGCGCCAGCAGCTTGCCCGACAGGGGGCTTTACAATGAGCAGTTCTTC. Encoded protein: CASSLPDRGLYNEQFF.

The chain links TRBV6-5 to TRBJ2-2; TRBD1 matches 7 bases. Per germline, CDR1 MNHEY and CDR2 SVGAGI. The CDR3 is 15 amino acids. Trimming removed 6 bases from V and 0 bases from J; junction bases left unmatched: 4. The CDR3 sequence is CASRRDSSNTGELFF. CDR3 in DNA: TGTGCCAGCAGACGGGACAGCTCGAACACCGGGGAGCTGTTTTTT.

This clone has just a few counts. V is TRBV5-1 and J is TRBJ2-7; D unclear. Looked up from germline, CDR1 is SGHRS and CDR2 is YFSETQ. V was clipped by 8 bases and J by 7 bases, with 16 bases between them. CDR3 length: 12 residues. Here the CDR3 DNA reads TGCGCCAGGACCACTCAACTCGGGGAGCAGTACTTC. As protein: CARTTQLGEQYF.

This clone was counted only a few times. V and J are TRBV13 and TRBJ2-7, with D maybe TRBD1 (5 bases). Per germline, CDR1 PRHDT and CDR2 FYEKMQ (reference sequence). CDR3 length: 13 amino acids. V dropped 4 bases and J dropped 2 bases, with 9 bases sitting between them. CDR3 sequence reads: CASSSTATYEQYF. Written as DNA, the CDR3 is TGTGCCAGCAGCTCGACAGCGACCTACGAGCAGTACTTC.

The rearrangement uses TRBV4-3 and TRBJ2-7; tentatively, D is TRBD2 (6 bases). Germline V gives CDR1 LGHNA, CDR2 YSLEER. The CDR3 has 13 residues. Between the trimmed V and J ends, which lost 0 bases and 9 bases, there was a span of 12 bases. The CDR3 DNA sequence: TGCGCCAGCAGCCAAGATCGGAGGGAGACGCAGTACTTC. Translation: CASSQDRRETQYF.

The chain combines TRBV13 with TRBJ2-1, with 7 bases that match TRBD2. The CDR3 is made up of 16 amino acids. V lost 2 bases to trimming and J lost 8 bases; unmatched junction nucleotides: 12. The germline CDR1 and CDR2 sequences are PRHDT and FYEKMQ (reference sequence). Here the CDR3 reads CASSLLGVAGTHEQFF. As DNA, the CDR3 is TGTGCCAGCAGCTTATTAGGGGTAGCGGGCACGCATGAGCAGTTCTTC.

This chain uses TRBV7-2 with TRBJ2-5; 14 nucleotides agree with TRBD2. The germline V gene has CDR1 SGHTA and CDR2 FQGNSA. CDR3 length: 17 amino acids. Unmatched junction bases numbered 10, after V lost 5 bases and J lost 5 bases. This CDR3 is CASSAGTSGREGETQYF. CDR3 nucleotides: TGTGCCAGCAGCGCCGGGACTAGCGGGAGAGAGGGGGAGACCCAGTACTTC.

The chain has TRBV7-6 and TRBJ2-1; 8 bases are shared with TRBD2. The length of the CDR3 is 17 residues. With V trimmed by 5 bases and J by 3 bases, 12 bases remained unmatched. CDR1 SGHVS and CDR2 FNYEAQ come from the germline V gene. CDR3 coding DNA: TGTGCCAGCAGCCCACGCCCCACTAGCGGCCACTACAATGAGCAGTTCTTC. Residues: CASSPRPTSGHYNEQFF.

The CDR3 reads CASLAVLAKNIQYF. The CDR3 region has the DNA TGTGCCAGTTTAGCGGTACTAGCCAAAAACATTCAGTACTTC. This chain links TRBV2 with TRBJ2-4, with a tentative D call TRBD2 (6 bases). V lost 9 bases to trimming and J lost 0 bases, with 12 bases between them. Per germline, CDR1 SNHLY and CDR2 FYNNEI. The CDR3 totals 14 residues.

This chain links TRBV4-3 with TRBJ2-2, with 10 bases lining up with TRBD1. The germline gives CDR1 LGHNA, CDR2 YSLEER. The V segment lost 4 bases and the J segment 7 bases; nucleotides outside the gene matches: 6. The CDR3 runs 15 residues. In DNA, the CDR3 is TGCGCCAGCAGCCCGACAGGGGGCTCGGGCGGGGAGCTGTTTTTT. It encodes CASSPTGGSGGELFF.

The chain uses TRBV2 and TRBJ2-2, with 12 bases that match TRBD2. J was trimmed by 4 bases and V by 1 base; bases with no gene match: 1. There are 16 residues in the CDR3. The germline CDR1 and CDR2 sequences are SNHLY and FYNNEI. CDR3 loop: CASSEGLAGVTGELFF. The DNA of the CDR3 is TGTGCCAGCAGTGAAGGACTAGCGGGGGTCACCGGGGAGCTGTTTTTT. The variable domain in full, completed from reference TRBV2 and TRBJ2-2, reads EPEVTQTPSHQVTQMGQEVILRCVPISNHLYFYWYRQILGQKVEFLVSFYNNEISEKSEIFDDQFSVERPDGSNFTLKIRSTKLEDSAMYFCASSEGLAGVTGELFFGEGSRLTVL.

This chain connects TRBV7-9 to TRBJ1-1, with D possibly TRBD1 on 5 matching bases. V was pared by 7 bases and J by 0 bases, with 21 bases between. The CDR3 spans 17 residues. Germline V gene data show CDR1 as SEHNR and CDR2 as FQNEAQ (reference sequence). This CDR3 reads CASTSTLAGIMNTEAFF. The CDR3 DNA follows: TGTGCCAGCACCTCCACCCTGGCAGGGATCATGAACACTGAAGCTTTCTTT. The whole variable domain, filled in from reference TRBV7-9 and TRBJ1-1, reads DTGVSQNPRHKITKRGQNVTFRCDPISEHNRLYWYRQTLGQGPEFLTYFQNEAQLEKSRLLSDRFSAERPKGSFSTLEIQRTEQGDSAMYLCASTSTLAGIMNTEAFFGQGTRLTVV.

The CDR3 DNA follows: TGTGCCAGCAGCGCCACAGGACTAGCGGGAGCGGCAGATACGCAGTATTTT. The encoded protein is CASSATGLAGAADTQYF. The chain carries TRBV9 and TRBJ2-3; 13 nucleotides agree with TRBD2. The trim removed 3 bases at V and 4 bases at J, leaving 8 bases unmatched. Germline V gives CDR1 SGDLS, CDR2 YYNGEE. This CDR3 spans 17 amino acids. Full variable domain (missing parts from reference TRBV9 and TRBJ2-3): DSGVTQTPKHLITATGQRVTLRCSPRSGDLSVYWYQQSLDQGLQFLIQYYNGEERAKGNILERFSAQQFPDLHSELNLSSLELGDSALYFCASSATGLAGAADTQYFGPGTRLTVL.

The chain couples TRBV7-8 to TRBJ2-2; 7 bases agree with TRBD1. CDR3 size: 17 residues. Germline assignment: CDR1 SGHVS and CDR2 FQNEAQ. J lost 0 bases, V lost 2 bases, and 6 bases had no gene match. The chain's CDR3 is CASSLWGQSANTGELFF. The CDR3 bases are TGTGCCAGCAGCTTATGGGGACAGTCGGCGAACACCGGGGAGCTGTTTTTT.

The chain has TRBV27 and TRBJ2-1; possibly TRBD2 for D (5 bases). Per germline, CDR1 MNHEY and CDR2 SMNVEV (reference sequence). This CDR3 has 15 amino acids. The ends were cut back, 3 bases at V and 3 bases at J, with 12 bases in the middle. This CDR3 reads CASSFGIGGYNEQFF. For the CDR3, the DNA is TGTGCCAGCAGTTTCGGGATCGGTGGCTACAATGAGCAGTTCTTC.

This clone is termed medium-sized (0.01 to 0.1%). The identical CDR3 is also encoded by other nucleotide sequences in the sample. CDR3 nucleotide sequence: TGTGCCAGCAGCTTGGGCCTAGCGGGGGGCAATGAGCAGTTCTTC. Its translation is CASSLGLAGGNEQFF. V usage is TRBV5-6 and J usage is TRBJ2-1, with 11 bases matching TRBD2. J was trimmed by 6 bases and V by 0 bases; bases with no gene match: 2. CDR1 and CDR2 (germline): SGHDT, YYEEEE. The CDR3 sequence is 15 residues long.

V usage is TRBV29-1 and J usage is TRBJ1-1; perhaps TRBD1 as D (6 bases). Germline V gene data show CDR1 as SQVTM and CDR2 as ANQGSEA. The CDR3 consists of 12 residues. V lost 7 bases and J lost 4, with 13 bases in between. CDR3 bases: TGCAGCGGCAGGGGAATGGGCACTGAAGCTTTCTTT. It translates to CSGRGMGTEAFF.

The chain combines TRBV15 with TRBJ2-2; D possibly corresponds to TRBD2 (6 bases). Germline values: CDR1 LNHNV, CDR2 YYDKDF (reference sequence). The V end was cut by 4 bases, the J end by 0 bases, with 24 bases between. This CDR3 has 20 amino acids. CDR3 in DNA: TGTGCCACCAGCAAAGTGGAGGACCTCCGGGGGACCCCGAACACCGGGGAGCTGTTTTTT. Protein product: CATSKVEDLRGTPNTGELFF. Looking up the rest from reference TRBV15 and TRBJ2-2 gives the full variable domain: DAMVIQNPRYQVTQFGKPVTLSCSQTLNHNVMYWYQQKSSQAPKLLFHYYDKDFNNEADTPDNFQSRRPNTSFCFLDIRSPGLGDTAMYLCATSKVEDLRGTPNTGELFFGEGSRLTVL.

Here the CDR3 DNA reads TGTGCCAGCAGTTCCGTAGCGGGGACCTACGAGCAGTACTTC. This translates into CASSSVAGTYEQYF. This chain joins TRBV27 and TRBJ2-7; 8 bases fit TRBD2. V shed 4 bases and J 2 bases; nucleotides not matched to a gene: 4. Germline CDR1 MNHEY, CDR2 SMNVEV (reference sequence). This CDR3 is 14 amino acids long.

This clone was seen just once. This sequence joins TRBV28 and TRBJ2-7; D is ambiguous. CDR3 length: 14 amino acids. The V gene lost 2 bases and the J gene lost 2 bases, with 10 bases spanning the gap. CDR1 is MDHEN and CDR2 is SYDVKM in the germline V gene. CDR3 loop: CASSLGWEAYEQYF. The CDR3 DNA reads TGTGCCAGCAGTTTAGGGTGGGAAGCCTACGAGCAGTACTTC. Drawing the rest from reference TRBV28 and TRBJ2-7, the complete variable domain is DVKVTQSSRYLVKRTGEKVFLECVQDMDHENMFWYRQDPGLGLRLIYFSYDVKMKEKGDIPEGYSVSREKKERFSLILESASTNQTSMYLCASSLGWEAYEQYFGPGTRLTVT.

The CDR3 DNA reads as TGTGCCAGCGGGGGACTAGCGGGAGATGCCGGGGAGCTGTTTTTT. It codes for CASGGLAGDAGELFF. The rearrangement uses TRBV7-9 and TRBJ2-2; TRBD2 matches at 14 bases. Germline values: CDR1 SEHNR, CDR2 FQNEAQ (reference sequence). The CDR3 runs to 15 residues. The trim removed 8 bases at V and 6 bases at J, leaving 5 bases unmatched.

The gene calls are TRBV23-1 and TRBJ2-5, with no clear D. TRBV23-1 carries the ORF label, with uncertain function. Trimming cost V 3 bases and J 5 bases, with 7 bases left between them. CDR3 size: 12 residues. CDR3 in DNA: TGCGCCAGCAGTCATTTGGTCGAGACCCAGTACTTC. It specifies CASSHLVETQYF.

The table lists this clone with a few counts. The chain couples TRBV19 to TRBJ1-2; 7 bases are shared with TRBD1. The CDR3 consists of 15 residues. V dropped 6 bases and J dropped 2; count of bases not matched to a gene: 9. Germline lookup yields CDR1 LNHDA and CDR2 SQIVND (reference sequence). CDR3 protein: CASRLAGTANYGYTF. For the CDR3, the DNA is TGTGCCAGTAGACTCGCGGGGACAGCAAACTATGGCTACACCTTC.

This clone was observed a few times. V is TRBV4-3 and J is TRBJ2-6; the match to TRBD1 covers 7 bases. From germline, CDR1 is LGHNA and CDR2 YSLEER. This CDR3 is 17 amino acids long. V gave up 0 bases and J gave up 0 bases; unmatched junction bases: 2. CDR3: CASSQDSGGSGANVLTF. CDR3 nucleotides: TGCGCCAGCAGCCAAGATTCAGGGGGCTCTGGGGCCAACGTCCTGACTTTC.